The 17 T cell receptor beta chains presented below share a single source sample, sequenced in a study of blood T cell repertoires in COVID-19. Method: immunoSEQ multiplex PCR; TCRdb's copy keeps in-frame clones and lacks some. The sample holds approximately 110,000 clones, more than 75% seen once. The sequenced sample consisted of peripheral blood. The receptors stem from a man aged 40-49 years with acute or convalescent COVID-19.

The J gene is TRBJ1-3, the V gene TRBV12-3 or TRBV12-4; D gene ambiguous. The CDR3 is 13 residues long. Trimming removed 6 bases at V and 8 bases at J, with 14 bases between. CDR3 residues: CASRPNPPDTIYF. The DNA of the CDR3 is TGTGCCAGCAGACCCAACCCCCCGGACACCATATATTTT.

This clone has a single count. The gene calls are TRBV5-6 and TRBJ2-1; D gene unclear. The CDR3 runs 15 residues. Between the trimmed V and J ends, which lost 6 bases and 5 bases, there was a span of 18 bases. Germline V gene data show CDR1 as SGHDT and CDR2 as YYEEEE. The CDR3 bases are TGTGCCAGCATCATACGACACGAACCACACAATGAGCAGTTCTTC. Amino acids: CASIIRHEPHNEQFF.

This chain joins TRBV6-2 or TRBV6-3 and TRBJ2-1, with TRBD2 identical over 11 bases. Germline CDR1 is MNHEY and CDR2 is SVGEGT. The CDR3 is 15 amino acids. With 4 bases clipped from V and 5 bases from J, the junction kept 4 bases outside the gene matches. The CDR3 loop is CASSLAGGPNNEQFF. CDR3 bases: TGTGCCAGCAGTTTAGCGGGAGGGCCCAACAATGAGCAGTTCTTC.

The chain links TRBV18 to TRBJ1-1, with D maybe TRBD1 (6 bases). The length of the CDR3 is 14 residues. From germline, CDR1 is KGHSH and CDR2 LQKENI. V was clipped by 6 bases and J by 1 base, with 12 bases between them. CDR3: CASSPTGTNTEAFF. The CDR3 region has the DNA TGTGCCAGCTCCCCCACAGGGACGAACACTGAAGCTTTCTTT.

The chain uses TRBV30 and TRBJ1-3, with no clear D. CDR3 size: 15 residues. CDR1 and CDR2 from the germline V gene are GTSNPN and SVGIG (reference sequence). Trimming cost V 2 bases and J 0 bases, with 11 bases left between them. CDR3 nucleotides: TGTGCCTGGAGTTCATGGGCAGCCTCTGGAAACACCATATATTTT. Translated, it gives CAWSSWAASGNTIYF.

V is TRBV30 and J is TRBJ1-2; D possibly corresponds to TRBD1 (5 bases). The CDR3 runs 13 residues. Trimming shortened V by 7 bases and J by 5 bases, and 17 bases separated the two germline ends. CDR1 GTSNPN and CDR2 SVGIG come from the germline V gene (reference sequence). For the CDR3, the DNA is TGTGCCTACACCCACCCCCCAGGGTATGGCTACACCTTC. Its protein is CAYTHPPGYGYTF.

The CDR3 nucleotides read TGTGCCATCAGTGGGTTGAGGGAGAACACTGAAGCTTTCTTT. It codes for CAISGLRENTEAFF. The V gene is TRBV10-3, the J gene TRBJ1-1; no definite D call. The V and J ends lost 4 bases and 1 base respectively, with 10 bases between them. Germline-derived CDR1 and CDR2 are ENHRY and SYGVKD. CDR3 length equals 14 residues.

This clone has only one observation. The V gene is TRBV19, the J gene TRBJ1-2; D is perhaps TRBD1 (5 bases). CDR3 length equals 13 residues. V was pared by 5 bases and J by 4 bases, with 11 bases between. CDR1 LNHDA and CDR2 SQIVND come from the germline V gene (reference sequence). The CDR3 DNA reads as TGTGCCAGTAGTCGGGCAGACAGCTATGGCTACACCTTC. Encoded protein: CASSRADSYGYTF.

The rearrangement uses TRBV12-5 and TRBJ1-5, with a possible D match to TRBD1 (6 bases). Germline V gene sequence: CDR1 LGHNT, CDR2 FRNRAP. The CDR3 spans 17 residues. V was trimmed by 2 bases and J by 2 bases, leaving 16 bases between them. CDR3 residues: CASGLTPGVRGNQPQHF. In DNA form, the CDR3 reads TGTGCTAGTGGTTTGACGCCAGGGGTCCGGGGCAATCAGCCCCAGCATTTT.

J is TRBJ2-5 and V is TRBV10-1, with TRBD2 identical over 7 bases. This CDR3 contains 16 residues. Germline V CDR1 and CDR2: WNHNN, SYGVQD (reference sequence). The V and J ends lost 0 bases and 5 bases, in that order; junction bases with no gene match: 9. The CDR3 protein is CASSESGLAVGETQYF. The CDR3 nucleotides read TGCGCCAGCAGTGAGTCGGGTCTAGCGGTAGGGGAGACCCAGTACTTC.

This chain uses TRBV19 with TRBJ2-7; 7 bases agree with TRBD1. V shed 3 bases and J 5 bases; nucleotides not matched to a gene: 7. Germline V CDR1 and CDR2: LNHDA, SQIVND (reference sequence). The CDR3 is 14 amino acids. In nucleotides, the CDR3 is TGTGCCAGTAGTATCGGGACAGTCCCTAACGAGCAGTACTTC. It codes for CASSIGTVPNEQYF.

This clone was counted once. V is TRBV11-2 and J is TRBJ2-1, with TRBD2 matching 8 bases. With V trimmed by 6 bases and J by 2 bases, 9 bases remained unmatched. CDR1 SGHAT and CDR2 FQNNGV come from the germline V gene. The CDR3 has 16 amino acids. CDR3 in amino acids: CASRHTSGAPYNEQFF. The CDR3 bases are TGTGCCAGCAGGCATACTAGCGGAGCCCCCTACAATGAGCAGTTCTTC.

The DNA for the CDR3 is TGTGCCACCAGCAGAGATCAGGGATACACCATATATTTT. Amino acid sequence: CATSRDQGYTIYF. This sequence joins TRBV15 and TRBJ1-3, with D possibly being TRBD1 (5 bases). CDR1 is LNHNV, CDR2 YYDKDF, per germline (reference sequence). Between the trimmed V and J ends, which lost 0 bases and 8 bases, there was a span of 8 bases. The CDR3 spans 13 residues.

This chain connects TRBV5-1 to TRBJ1-6; TRBD1 agrees at 8 bases. J lost 8 bases, V lost 4 bases, and 5 bases had no gene match. Germline V gene lookup returns CDR1 SGHRS and CDR2 YFSETQ. This CDR3 has 14 residues. CDR3 bases: TGCGCCAGCAGCGAGGGACAGGCCGATTCACCCCTCCACTTT. It specifies CASSEGQADSPLHF.

The rearrangement joins TRBV5-1 to TRBJ1-5; 8 bases match TRBD1. The CDR3 is made up of 16 amino acids. Trimming cost V 4 bases and J 3 bases; bases outside gene matches: 9. Germline CDR1 and CDR2: SGHRS and YFSETQ. CDR3 coding DNA: TGCGCCAGCAGCCCCGGGACAGGCCGCCTCAATCAGCCCCAGCATTTT. Translating it yields CASSPGTGRLNQPQHF.

The chain has TRBV7-3 and TRBJ2-1, with TRBD2 as a possible D gene (5 bases). The CDR3 is made up of 15 amino acids. In germline, CDR1 is SGHTA, CDR2 FQGTGA. V was clipped by 1 base and J by 10 bases, with 17 bases between them. The DNA of the CDR3 is TGTGCCAGCAGCTTAAGGCCGGGGTCCCCGGGCGAGCAGTTCTTC. Translating it yields CASSLRPGSPGEQFF.

The chain recombines TRBV15 with TRBJ1-2; 10 nucleotides agree with TRBD1. The trim removed 10 bases at V and 4 bases at J, leaving 12 bases unmatched. CDR1 and CDR2 from the germline V gene are LNHNV and YYDKDF (reference sequence). The CDR3 sequence is 15 residues long. Written as DNA, the CDR3 is TGTGCCATCCCCAGGCGACAGGGGGCTGGCTATGGCTACACCTTC. The encoded protein is CAIPRRQGAGYGYTF.